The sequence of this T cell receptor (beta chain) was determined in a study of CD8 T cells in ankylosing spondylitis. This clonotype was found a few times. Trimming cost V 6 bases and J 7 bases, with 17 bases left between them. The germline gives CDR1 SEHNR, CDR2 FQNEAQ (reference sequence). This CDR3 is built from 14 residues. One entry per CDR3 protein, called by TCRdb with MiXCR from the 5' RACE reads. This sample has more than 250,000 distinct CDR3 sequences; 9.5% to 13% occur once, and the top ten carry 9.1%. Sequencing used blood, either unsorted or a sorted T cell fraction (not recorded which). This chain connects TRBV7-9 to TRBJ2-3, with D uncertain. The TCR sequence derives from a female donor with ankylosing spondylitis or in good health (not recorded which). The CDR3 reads CASSLRSAPNTQYF. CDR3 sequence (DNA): TGTGCCAGCAGTCTTCGATCAGCACCCAATACGCAGTATTTT.